The 8 T cell receptor beta chains presented below share a single source sample, sequenced in a study of blood T cell repertoires in COVID-19. Sequenced by immunoSEQ multiplex PCR; TCRdb stores in-frame clones only, minus some. The sample includes around 400,000 clones, 87% of them seen just once. The sequenced material came from peripheral blood. These receptors were collected from a woman aged 60 to 75 with COVID-19, enrolled during active disease.

The J gene is TRBJ1-6, the V gene TRBV7-8; D unresolved. Germline assignment: CDR1 SGHVS and CDR2 FQNEAQ. V was trimmed by 3 bases and J by 8 bases, leaving 14 bases between them. This CDR3 has 15 amino acids. The CDR3 DNA sequence: TGTGCCAGCAGCTTGGCGGTTGGCTCATATTCACCCCTCCACTTT. This sequence encodes CASSLAVGSYSPLHF. Full variable domain (outside the CDR3, taken from reference TRBV7-8 and TRBJ1-6): GAGVSQSPRYKVAKRGQDVALRCDPISGHVSLFWYQQALGQGPEFLTYFQNEAQLDKSGLPSDRFFAERPEGSVSTLKIQRTQQEDSAVYLCASSLAVGSYSPLHFGNGTRLTVT.

Note on this clone: Within the sample, other DNA sequences also encode this same CDR3. The chain links TRBV27 to TRBJ2-7, with 9 bases matching TRBD2. The CDR3 is made up of 14 amino acids. V was pared by 3 bases and J by 3 bases, with 3 bases of the junction left unmatched. Germline CDR1 reads MNHEY; CDR2 reads SMNVEV (reference sequence). This chain's CDR3 is CASSFAGGGYEQYF. The CDR3 nucleotides are TGTGCCAGCAGTTTTGCGGGGGGGGGCTACGAGCAGTACTTC.

This chain connects TRBV19 to TRBJ2-5, with D maybe TRBD1 (6 bases). The CDR3 is 15 residues long. V lost 4 bases and J lost 2, with 14 bases in between. Germline CDR1 is LNHDA and CDR2 is SQIVND (reference sequence). For the CDR3, the DNA is TGTGCCAGTAGTACCTTCAGGGGAGAACAAGAGACCCAGTACTTC. Amino acids: CASSTFRGEQETQYF.

The table lists this clone with a count of one. The rearrangement joins TRBV5-1 to TRBJ1-1, with 7 bases fitting TRBD1. The V gene end was trimmed by 4 bases and the J gene end by 7 bases; junction bases not matched to a gene: 4. The V gene's germline CDR1 is SGHRS and CDR2 YFSETQ. The CDR3 is 12 residues long. This CDR3 is CASSVYRGEAFF. The CDR3 coding sequence is TGCGCCAGCAGCGTATACAGGGGTGAAGCTTTCTTT.

V gene TRBV18 combines with J gene TRBJ1-2; weak D call: TRBD1 (6 bases). The V gene lost 3 bases and the J gene lost 5 bases, with 19 bases spanning the gap. This CDR3 has 16 amino acids. Per the germline V gene, CDR1 is KGHSH and CDR2 is LQKENI. The CDR3 reads CASSPTGPTDLYGYTF. As DNA, the CDR3 is TGTGCCAGCTCACCCACAGGGCCCACGGATCTATATGGCTACACCTTC. Combining the CDR3 with reference TRBV18 and TRBJ1-2 gives the whole variable domain NAGVMQNPRHLVRRRGQEARLRCSPMKGHSHVYWYRQLPEEGLKFMVYLQKENIIDESGMPKERFSAEFPKEGPSILRIQQVVRGDSAAYFCASSPTGPTDLYGYTFGSGTRLTVV.

The rearrangement joins TRBV27 to TRBJ1-2; a possible D gene is TRBD1 (5 bases). Trimming stripped 5 bases from V and 7 bases from J, with 32 bases between. The length of the CDR3 is 19 residues. Germline V gives CDR1 MNHEY, CDR2 SMNVEV (reference sequence). Here the CDR3 DNA reads TGTGCCAGCAGTGGGGGGTGGGGGGAAGGCCTGGAGGGGACTAGTGGCTACACCTTC. It yields the protein CASSGGWGEGLEGTSGYTF.

The chain joins TRBV19 to TRBJ1-1, with D possibly matching TRBD1 (5 bases). V lost 1 base and J lost 2, with 11 bases in between. In germline, CDR1 is LNHDA, CDR2 SQIVND (reference sequence). The CDR3 contains 15 residues. The CDR3 DNA sequence: TGTGCCAGTAGTATAGGTAACAGGCCTAACACTGAAGCTTTCTTT. Its translation is CASSIGNRPNTEAFF.

DNA for the CDR3: TGTGCCAGTAGTCCCCTAGACAGCTACGAGCAGTACTTC. Encoded protein: CASSPLDSYEQYF. The genes are TRBV19 and TRBJ2-7; TRBD1 is a possible D gene (5 bases). Trimming removed 5 bases from V and 3 bases from J, with 11 bases in between. The CDR3 runs 13 residues. Germline V gene lookup returns CDR1 LNHDA and CDR2 SQIVND (reference sequence).